Listed here are 19 T cell receptor beta chains from one sample, sequenced in a study of blood T cell repertoires in COVID-19. Clones were sequenced by immunoSEQ multiplex PCR, and TCRdb holds only the in-frame ones, with some missing. The repertoire has about 370,000 clones, approximately 90% of them found once; the top ten carry 0.95% to 1.1%. The sequenced material came from PBMCs or T cells enriched from blood (not recorded which). The receptor set was obtained from a man between 18 and 29 years old who had recovered from COVID-19.

This clone was detected only once. The CDR3 sequence: CASSLVRGPSTDTQYF. As DNA, the CDR3 is TGCGCCAGCAGCTTGGTCAGGGGGCCCAGCACAGATACGCAGTATTTT. The chain recombines TRBV5-1 with TRBJ2-3; 8 nucleotides match TRBD1. V was clipped by 0 bases and J by 0 bases; unmatched bases: 3. This CDR3 has 16 amino acids. Per germline, CDR1 SGHRS and CDR2 YFSETQ.

This clone was detected only once. This chain connects TRBV13 to TRBJ2-1; 12 nucleotides match TRBD2. The ends lost 5 bases at V and 13 bases at J; junction bases unmatched: 9. The CDR3 has 14 amino acids. Germline CDR1 is PRHDT and CDR2 is FYEKMQ (reference sequence). The CDR3 nucleotides read TGTGCCAGCAGCCCCCGGACTAGCGGGGCACCTCAGTTCTTC. Translation gives CASSPRTSGAPQFF. The full variable domain, in which reference TRBV13 and TRBJ2-1 provide the parts outside the CDR3, is AAGVIQSPRHLIKEKRETATLKCYPIPRHDTVYWYQQGPGQDPQFLISFYEKMQSDKGSIPDRFSAQQFSDYHSELNMSSLELGDSALYFCASSPRTSGAPQFFGPGTRLTVL.

This rearrangement joins TRBV19 to TRBJ2-7; D gene unclear. Between the trimmed V and J ends, which lost 6 bases and 2 bases, there was a span of 14 bases. CDR1 and CDR2 from the germline V gene are LNHDA and SQIVND (reference sequence). This CDR3 is built from 14 residues. In nucleotides, the CDR3 is TGTGCCAGTAGACTCGAACCGGGTCCCTACGAGCAGTACTTC. As protein: CASRLEPGPYEQYF.

The CDR3 protein is CATSQAGGDTQYF. In DNA form, the CDR3 reads TGTGCCACCAGTCAAGCCGGAGGAGATACGCAGTATTTT. V and J are TRBV24-1 and TRBJ2-3; D might be TRBD2 (5 bases). V was cut by 6 bases and J by 5 bases, with 11 bases left in between. Germline lookup yields CDR1 KGHDR and CDR2 SFDVKD. The CDR3 is made up of 13 amino acids.

The chain uses TRBV7-2 and TRBJ1-3, with a tentative D call TRBD1 (5 bases). The CDR3 spans 14 residues. The germline V and J ends were trimmed by 5 bases and 5 bases, with 13 bases remaining between them. CDR1 and CDR2 (germline): SGHTA, FQGNSA. The DNA of the CDR3 is TGTGCCAGCAGCGCTATCGACAGCAGAAACACCATATATTTT. It yields the protein CASSAIDSRNTIYF.

The gene calls are TRBV6-5 and TRBJ2-7; possible D gene TRBD2, 6 bases. This CDR3 comprises 15 residues. Germline-derived CDR1 and CDR2 are MNHEY and SVGAGI. V shed 0 bases and J shed 2 bases, with 11 bases lying between them. The CDR3, as DNA: TGTGCCAGCAGTTACTCGATCGGGGGAACCTACGAGCAGTACTTC. This codes for CASSYSIGGTYEQYF.

The rearrangement joins TRBV2 to TRBJ2-3; the match to TRBD1 covers 7 bases. This CDR3 has 16 residues. The germline CDR1 and CDR2 sequences are SNHLY and FYNNEI. Germline trimming cut 6 bases from V and 0 bases from J; bases unmatched to any gene: 9. The CDR3 DNA reads as TGTGCCAGCAGAAGATCCCGGGACAGTAGCACAGATACGCAGTATTTT. It translates to CASRRSRDSSTDTQYF. Supplemented by reference TRBV2 and TRBJ2-3, the full variable domain reads EPEVTQTPSHQVTQMGQEVILRCVPISNHLYFYWYRQILGQKVEFLVSFYNNEISEKSEIFDDQFSVERPDGSNFTLKIRSTKLEDSAMYFCASRRSRDSSTDTQYFGPGTRLTVL.

The chain is built from TRBV7-9 and TRBJ2-7; 7 bases match TRBD1. The CDR3 runs 17 residues. Germline V gene lookup returns CDR1 SEHNR and CDR2 FQNEAQ (reference sequence). With 4 bases clipped from V and 4 bases from J, the junction kept 16 bases outside the gene matches. The DNA for the CDR3 is TGTGCCAGCAGCTCGGGGCCGGGACAGCTAGGACCTTACGAGCAGTACTTC. It yields the protein CASSSGPGQLGPYEQYF.

V gene TRBV20-1 combines with J gene TRBJ2-7, with 13 bases lining up with TRBD2. Germline V gene lookup returns CDR1 DFQATT and CDR2 SNEGSKA (reference sequence). The CDR3 spans 15 residues. Unmatched junction bases numbered 3, after V lost 3 bases and J lost 1 base. The CDR3 here is CSASGTSGMSYEQYF. Written as DNA, the CDR3 is TGCAGTGCTAGTGGGACTAGCGGGATGTCCTACGAGCAGTACTTC.

The chain links TRBV5-1 to TRBJ2-5; 7 bases line up with TRBD1. The CDR3 spans 15 residues. Germline V gene lookup returns CDR1 SGHRS and CDR2 YFSETQ. The ends lost 4 bases at V and 2 bases at J; junction bases unmatched: 8. In DNA, the CDR3 is TGCGCCAGCAGCCGAGGGACAGTGCAGCAAGAGACCCAGTACTTC. Its translation is CASSRGTVQQETQYF.

The rearrangement links TRBV3-1 (or the pseudogene TRBV3-2) to TRBJ2-1; the D gene is possibly TRBD2 (5 bases). V dropped 4 bases and J dropped 6 bases, with 13 bases sitting between them. This CDR3 has 14 amino acids. The germline V gene has CDR1 LGHDT and CDR2 YNNKEL (reference sequence). The CDR3 reads CASSLTTAANEQFF. As DNA, the CDR3 is TGTGCCAGCAGCCTCACCACAGCGGCCAATGAGCAGTTCTTC.

The V and J genes are TRBV5-5 and TRBJ1-1, with D perhaps matching TRBD1 (5 bases). V gave up 1 base and J gave up 1 base, with 14 bases separating them. CDR3 length: 16 amino acids. Germline CDR1 is SGHKS and CDR2 is YYEKEE (reference sequence). CDR3 nucleotides: TGTGCCAGCAGCTTGTTGTCCCCGACAGAGAACACTGAAGCTTTCTTT. It is translated as CASSLLSPTENTEAFF. The variable domain in full, with the rest retrieved from reference TRBV5-5 and TRBJ1-1, is DAGVTQSPTHLIKTRGQQVTLRCSPISGHKSVSWYQQVLGQGPQFIFQYYEKEERGRGNFPDRFSARQFPNYSSELNVNALLLGDSALYLCASSLLSPTENTEAFFGQGTRLTVV.

V is TRBV5-4 and J is TRBJ2-7; 10 bases line up with TRBD1. The V gene end was trimmed by 4 bases and the J gene end by 4 bases; junction bases not matched to a gene: 5. This CDR3 comprises 14 residues. CDR1 SGHNT and CDR2 YYREEE come from the germline V gene (reference sequence). The CDR3 DNA is TGTGCCAGCAGCAGTGACAGGGGGCTGTACGAGCAGTACTTC. The encoded protein is CASSSDRGLYEQYF.

The chain couples TRBV7-6 to TRBJ2-1; D is undetermined. V dropped 5 bases and J dropped 0 bases, with 14 bases sitting between them. Germline V CDR1 and CDR2: SGHVS, FNYEAQ. The CDR3 totals 16 residues. This chain's CDR3 is CASSNPTGSSYNEQFF. CDR3 nucleotide sequence: TGTGCCAGCAGCAATCCGACGGGTAGCTCCTACAATGAGCAGTTCTTC.

V gene TRBV2 combines with J gene TRBJ2-7, with 9 bases identical to TRBD2. The CDR3 covers 14 residues. Germline V lookup: CDR1 SNHLY, CDR2 FYNNEI. Trimming took 7 bases from V and 4 from J; bases not matched to a gene: 8. This chain's CDR3 is CASKSGGLAYEQYF. The CDR3, as DNA: TGTGCCAGCAAATCGGGGGGACTAGCTTACGAGCAGTACTTC.

The V call is TRBV11-2, the J call TRBJ2-5, with D perhaps TRBD1 (5 bases). Trimming left V 5 bases short and J 5 bases short, with 15 bases between. Germline CDR1 reads SGHAT; CDR2 reads FQNNGV. The CDR3 runs 14 residues. This CDR3 reads CASSPWTIGETQYF. CDR3 DNA: TGTGCCAGCAGCCCTTGGACAATCGGGGAGACCCAGTACTTC.

The rearrangement uses TRBV2 and TRBJ1-5; D not resolved. The CDR3 has 12 residues. Looked up from germline, CDR1 is SNHLY and CDR2 is FYNNEI. V shed 6 bases and J shed 6 bases, with 9 bases lying between them. As DNA, the CDR3 is TGTGCCAGCAGATTGACTGCTCAGCCCCAGCATTTT. Protein product: CASRLTAQPQHF.

The chain joins TRBV29-1 to TRBJ2-7; 11 positions match TRBD1. The germline V gene encodes CDR1 SQVTM and CDR2 ANQGSEA. V lost 2 bases to trimming and J lost 6 bases; unmatched junction nucleotides: 6. This CDR3 spans 14 amino acids. In nucleotides, the CDR3 is TGCAGCGTTGAAAAATCAGGGACAGGGGGCGAGCAGTACTTC. This sequence encodes CSVEKSGTGGEQYF.

This chain joins TRBV19 and TRBJ1-5; 8 nucleotides align to TRBD1. Germline CDR1 LNHDA, CDR2 SQIVND (reference sequence). Germline trimming cut 3 bases from V and 9 bases from J; bases unmatched to any gene: 10. The CDR3 totals 15 residues. The CDR3: CASSMVDRVGSPQHF. The CDR3 DNA sequence: TGTGCCAGTAGTATGGTGGACAGGGTGGGATCGCCCCAGCATTTT.